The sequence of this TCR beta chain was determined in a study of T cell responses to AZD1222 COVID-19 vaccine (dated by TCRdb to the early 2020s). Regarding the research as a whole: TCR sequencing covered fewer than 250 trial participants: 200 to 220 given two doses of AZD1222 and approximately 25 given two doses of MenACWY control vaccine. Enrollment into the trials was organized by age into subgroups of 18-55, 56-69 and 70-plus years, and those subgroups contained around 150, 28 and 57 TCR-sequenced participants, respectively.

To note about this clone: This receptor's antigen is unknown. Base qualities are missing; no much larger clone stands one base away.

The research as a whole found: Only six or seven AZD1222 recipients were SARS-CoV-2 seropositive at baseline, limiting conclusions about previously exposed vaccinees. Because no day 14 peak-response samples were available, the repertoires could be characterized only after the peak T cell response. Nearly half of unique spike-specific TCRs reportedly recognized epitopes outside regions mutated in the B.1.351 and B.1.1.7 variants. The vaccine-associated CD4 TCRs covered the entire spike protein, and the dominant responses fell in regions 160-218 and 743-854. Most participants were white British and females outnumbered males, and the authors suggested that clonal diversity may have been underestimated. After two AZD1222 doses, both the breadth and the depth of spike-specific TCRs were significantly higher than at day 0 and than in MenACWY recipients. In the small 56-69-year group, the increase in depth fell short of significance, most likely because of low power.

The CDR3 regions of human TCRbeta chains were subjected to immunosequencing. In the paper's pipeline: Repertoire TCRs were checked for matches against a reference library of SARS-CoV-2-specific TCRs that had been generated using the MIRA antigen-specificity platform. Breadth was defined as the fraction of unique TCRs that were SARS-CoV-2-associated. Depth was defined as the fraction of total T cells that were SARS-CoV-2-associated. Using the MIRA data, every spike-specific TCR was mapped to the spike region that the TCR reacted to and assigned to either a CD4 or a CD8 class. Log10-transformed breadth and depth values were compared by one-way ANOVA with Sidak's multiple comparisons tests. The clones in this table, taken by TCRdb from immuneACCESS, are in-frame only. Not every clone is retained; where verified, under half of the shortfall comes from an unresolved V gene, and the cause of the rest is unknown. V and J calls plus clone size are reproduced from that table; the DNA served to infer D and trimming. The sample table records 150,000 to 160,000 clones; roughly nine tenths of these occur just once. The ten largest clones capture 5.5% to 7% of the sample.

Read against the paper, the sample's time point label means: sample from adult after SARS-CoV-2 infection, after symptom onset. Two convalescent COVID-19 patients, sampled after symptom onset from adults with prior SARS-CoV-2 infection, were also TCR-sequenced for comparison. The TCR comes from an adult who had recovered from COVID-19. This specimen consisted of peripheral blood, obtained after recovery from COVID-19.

The CDR3 region has the sequence CASSRTGGNQPQHF. In nucleotides, the sequence is TGTGCCAGCAGTCGGACAGGGGGCAATCAGCCCCAGCATTTT. The chain is encoded by TRBV28 joined to TRBJ1-5; TRBD1 matches 9 bases in the middle. CDR1 is given as MDHEN and CDR2 as SYDVKM, both from the germline V gene. The CDR3 spans 14 residues, from the cysteine through the phenylalanine. Only the CDR3 DNA is retained, 42 bases long and in frame from the first base. Trimmed from V: 5 bases; trimmed from J: 2 bases; junction bases lacking a gene match: 1.